The subject of this entry is one T cell receptor (beta chain). Its antigen remains unknown. These data are taken from a study of T cell responses to AZD1222 COVID-19 vaccine. Whole-study findings and limits: Across the whole spike, CD4 TCRs peaked at regions 160-218 and 743-854. Two AZD1222 doses significantly raised spike-specific TCR breadth and depth over controls. Donors, mostly white British, included more females; clonal diversity was possibly underestimated.

Germline CDR1 reads MNHEY; CDR2 reads SMNVEV (reference sequence). The CDR3 spans 13 residues. V gave up 6 bases and J gave up 4 bases, with 13 bases separating them. The protocol was immunoSEQ multiplex PCR, while the TCRdb copy is restricted to in-frame clones and leaves out a portion. The table shows about 140,000 clones, with around 93% occurring only once. The TCR sequence derives from an adult who received the AZD1222 COVID-19 vaccine. The chain has TRBV27 and TRBJ2-7; D perhaps matches TRBD2 (6 bases). The sequencing here drew on peripheral blood, taken 28 days after the second AZD1222 dose. The CDR3 DNA is TGTGCCAGCAGCCCGGGACTGAGGTACGAGCAGTACTTC. Protein product: CASSPGLRYEQYF.